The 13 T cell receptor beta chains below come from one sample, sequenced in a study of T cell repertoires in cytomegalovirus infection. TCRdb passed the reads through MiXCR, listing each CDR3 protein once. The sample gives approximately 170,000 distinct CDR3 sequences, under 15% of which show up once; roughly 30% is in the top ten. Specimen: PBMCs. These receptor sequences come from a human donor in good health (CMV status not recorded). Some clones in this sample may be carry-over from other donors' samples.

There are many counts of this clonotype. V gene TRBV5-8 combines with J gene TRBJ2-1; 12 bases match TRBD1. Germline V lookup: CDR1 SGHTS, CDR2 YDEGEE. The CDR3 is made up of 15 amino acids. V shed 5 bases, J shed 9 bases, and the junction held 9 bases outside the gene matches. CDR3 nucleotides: TGTGCCAGCAGTACCTTCCGGGACAGGGGGCTTGAGCAGTTCTTC. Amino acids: CASSTFRDRGLEQFF.

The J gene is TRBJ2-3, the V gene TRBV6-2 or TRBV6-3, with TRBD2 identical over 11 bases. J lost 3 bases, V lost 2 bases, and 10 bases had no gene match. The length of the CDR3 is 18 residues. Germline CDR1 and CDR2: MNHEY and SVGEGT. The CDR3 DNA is TGTGCCAGCAGTTACAGGGGAACTAGCGGGAGAAGGACAGATACGCAGTATTTT. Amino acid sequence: CASSYRGTSGRRTDTQYF.

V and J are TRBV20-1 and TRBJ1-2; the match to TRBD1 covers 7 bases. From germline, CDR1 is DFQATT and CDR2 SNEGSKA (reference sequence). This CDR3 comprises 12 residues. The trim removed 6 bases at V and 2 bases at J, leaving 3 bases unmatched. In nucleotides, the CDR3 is TGCAGTGCAGGACAGGTCAACTATGGCTACACCTTC. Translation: CSAGQVNYGYTF.

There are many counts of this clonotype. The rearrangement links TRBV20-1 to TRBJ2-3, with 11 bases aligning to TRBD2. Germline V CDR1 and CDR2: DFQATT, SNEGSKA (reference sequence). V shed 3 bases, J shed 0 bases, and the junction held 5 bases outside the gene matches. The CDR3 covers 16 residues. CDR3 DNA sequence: TGCAGTGCTAGCCGAACTAGCGGGAGAAGCACAGATACGCAGTATTTT. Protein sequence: CSASRTSGRSTDTQYF.

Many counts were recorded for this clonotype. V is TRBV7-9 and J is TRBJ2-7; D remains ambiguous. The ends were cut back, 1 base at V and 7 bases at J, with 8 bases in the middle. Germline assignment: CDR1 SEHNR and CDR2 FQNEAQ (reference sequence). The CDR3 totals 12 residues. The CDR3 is CASSLGVREQYF. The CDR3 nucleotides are TGTGCCAGCAGCTTAGGAGTACGGGAGCAGTACTTC.

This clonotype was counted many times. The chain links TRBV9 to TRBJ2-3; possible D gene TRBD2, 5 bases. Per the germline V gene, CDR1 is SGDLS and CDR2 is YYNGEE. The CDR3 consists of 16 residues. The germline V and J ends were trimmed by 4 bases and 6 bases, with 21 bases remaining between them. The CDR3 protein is CASSPQNGEILDTQYF. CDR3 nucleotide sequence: TGTGCCAGCAGCCCCCAGAACGGGGAGATCCTCGATACGCAGTATTTT. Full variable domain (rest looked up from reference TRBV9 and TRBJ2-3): DSGVTQTPKHLITATGQRVTLRCSPRSGDLSVYWYQQSLDQGLQFLIQYYNGEERAKGNILERFSAQQFPDLHSELNLSSLELGDSALYFCASSPQNGEILDTQYFGPGTRLTVL.

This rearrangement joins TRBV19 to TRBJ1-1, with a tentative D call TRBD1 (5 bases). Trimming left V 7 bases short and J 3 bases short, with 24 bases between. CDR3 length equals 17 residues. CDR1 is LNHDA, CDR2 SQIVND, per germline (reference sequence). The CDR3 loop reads CASTGAYGMGTHTEAFF. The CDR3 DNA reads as TGTGCCAGTACCGGGGCGTATGGGATGGGGACTCACACTGAAGCTTTCTTT.

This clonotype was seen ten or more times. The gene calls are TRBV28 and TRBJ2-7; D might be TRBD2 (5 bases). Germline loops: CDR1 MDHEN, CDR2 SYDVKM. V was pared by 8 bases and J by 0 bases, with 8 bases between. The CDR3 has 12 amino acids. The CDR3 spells CASFRGSYEQYF. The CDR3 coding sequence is TGTGCCAGCTTTCGGGGCTCCTACGAGCAGTACTTC.

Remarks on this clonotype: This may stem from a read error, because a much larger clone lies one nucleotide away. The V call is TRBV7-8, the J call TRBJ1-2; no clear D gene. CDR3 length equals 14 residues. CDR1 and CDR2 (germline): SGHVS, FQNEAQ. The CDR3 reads CASSLGHSNYGYNF. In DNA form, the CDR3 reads TGTGCCAGCAGCTTAGGGCACTCTAACTATGGCTACAACTTC.

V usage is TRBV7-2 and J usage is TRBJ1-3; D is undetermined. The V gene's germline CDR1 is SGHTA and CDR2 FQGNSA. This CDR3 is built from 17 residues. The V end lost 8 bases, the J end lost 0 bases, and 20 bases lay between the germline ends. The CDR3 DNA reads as TGTGCCAGCTCCCGGGGTTGGCGCCCGAGCTCTGGAAACACCATATATTTT. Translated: CASSRGWRPSSGNTIYF.

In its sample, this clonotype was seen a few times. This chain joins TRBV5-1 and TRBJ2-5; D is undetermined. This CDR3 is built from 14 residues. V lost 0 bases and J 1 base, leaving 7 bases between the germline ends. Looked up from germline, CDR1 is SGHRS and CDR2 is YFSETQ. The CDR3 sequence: CASSLGKGQETQYF. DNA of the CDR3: TGCGCCAGCAGCTTGGGAAAGGGCCAAGAGACCCAGTACTTC.

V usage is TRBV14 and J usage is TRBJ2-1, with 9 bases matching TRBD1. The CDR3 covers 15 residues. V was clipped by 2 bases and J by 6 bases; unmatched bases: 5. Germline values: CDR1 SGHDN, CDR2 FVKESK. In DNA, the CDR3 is TGTGCCAGCAGCCAAATTTGGACAGGGGTCAATGAGCAGTTCTTC. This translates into CASSQIWTGVNEQFF.

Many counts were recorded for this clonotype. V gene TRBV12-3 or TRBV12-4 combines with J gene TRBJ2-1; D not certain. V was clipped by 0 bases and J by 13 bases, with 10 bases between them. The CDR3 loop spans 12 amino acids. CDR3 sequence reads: CASSLAVKEQFF. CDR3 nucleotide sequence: TGTGCCAGCAGTTTAGCGGTTAAGGAACAGTTCTTC.